Detailed here is one T cell receptor beta chain. The antigen remains unidentified. Germline V gives CDR1 MDHEN, CDR2 SYDVKM. The CDR3 totals 12 residues. With 4 bases removed from V and 3 bases from J, the gap between germline ends came to 6 bases. This sample was taken from a study of cytomegalovirus exposure and HLA in healthy donors. Study as a whole: Earlier findings included over 90 million unique TCR beta sequences obtained from about 180 million T cells. General study points: Among the most significant clusters, several appeared linked to common viral pathogens in a later analysis. A classifier reportedly called cytomegalovirus status with high sensitivity and specificity. The later analysis indicated that the majority of CMV-associated TCR beta chains appeared HLA-restricted.

Primers: 60 Vbeta forward and 13 Jbeta reverse. The protocol was immunoSEQ multiplex PCR, while the TCRdb copy is restricted to in-frame clones and leaves out a portion. The table has fewer than 150,000 clones, 70% to 75% seen once. The chain recombines TRBV28 with TRBJ2-5, with D uncertain. This clonotype was obtained from a woman in her 30s in good health and CMV-seronegative. Sequencing was carried out using PBMCs. The chain's CDR3 is CASSSVKETQYF. The CDR3 nucleotides read TGTGCCAGCAGTTCGGTGAAAGAGACCCAGTACTTC.